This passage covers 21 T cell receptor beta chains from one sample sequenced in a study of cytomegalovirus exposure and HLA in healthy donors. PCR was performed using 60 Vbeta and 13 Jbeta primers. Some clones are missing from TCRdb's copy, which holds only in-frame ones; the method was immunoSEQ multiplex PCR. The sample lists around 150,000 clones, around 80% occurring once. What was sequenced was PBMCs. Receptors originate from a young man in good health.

CDR3 DNA: TGTGCCAGCAGCGAAACAGTCTCTGGAAACACCATATATTTT. Protein product: CASSETVSGNTIYF. The chain carries TRBV9 and TRBJ1-3, with D unclear. Looked up from germline, CDR1 is SGDLS and CDR2 is YYNGEE. The length of the CDR3 is 14 residues. With 3 bases removed from V and 0 bases from J, the gap between germline ends came to 7 bases.

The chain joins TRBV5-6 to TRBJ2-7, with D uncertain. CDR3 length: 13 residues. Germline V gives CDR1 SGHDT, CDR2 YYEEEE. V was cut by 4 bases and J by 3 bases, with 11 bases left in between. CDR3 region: CASSPDGFYEQYF. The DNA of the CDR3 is TGTGCCAGCAGCCCCGACGGGTTCTACGAGCAGTACTTC.

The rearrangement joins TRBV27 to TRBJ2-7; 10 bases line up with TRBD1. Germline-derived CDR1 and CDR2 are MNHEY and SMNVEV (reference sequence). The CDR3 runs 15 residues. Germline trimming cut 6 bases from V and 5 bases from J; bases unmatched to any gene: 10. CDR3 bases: TGTGCCAGCAGCACGGGACAGGGGATTCGGAACGAGCAGTACTTC. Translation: CASSTGQGIRNEQYF.

CDR3 coding DNA: TGTGCCAGCAGTTTAGCGTACCGGACCGGGGAGCTGTTTTTT. Protein sequence: CASSLAYRTGELFF. V is TRBV28 and J is TRBJ2-2; D gene ambiguous. V dropped 2 bases and J dropped 5 bases, with 9 bases sitting between them. Germline values: CDR1 MDHEN, CDR2 SYDVKM. The CDR3 is 14 amino acids.

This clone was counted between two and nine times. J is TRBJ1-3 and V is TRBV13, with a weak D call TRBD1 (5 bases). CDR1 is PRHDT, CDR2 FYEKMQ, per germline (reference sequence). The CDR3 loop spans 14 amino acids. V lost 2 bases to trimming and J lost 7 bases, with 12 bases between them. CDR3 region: CASSLYSGPNTIYF. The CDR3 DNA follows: TGTGCCAGCAGCTTATATTCAGGGCCTAACACCATATATTTT. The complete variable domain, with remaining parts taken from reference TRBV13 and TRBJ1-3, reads AAGVIQSPRHLIKEKRETATLKCYPIPRHDTVYWYQQGPGQDPQFLISFYEKMQSDKGSIPDRFSAQQFSDYHSELNMSSLELGDSALYFCASSLYSGPNTIYFGEGSWLTVV.

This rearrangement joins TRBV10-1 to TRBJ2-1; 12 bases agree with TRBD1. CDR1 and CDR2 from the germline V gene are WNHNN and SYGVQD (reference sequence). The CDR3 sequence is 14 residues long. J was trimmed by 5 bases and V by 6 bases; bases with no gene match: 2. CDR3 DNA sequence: TGCGCCAGCAGCGGGACAGGGGGCCACAATGAGCAGTTCTTC. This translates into CASSGTGGHNEQFF.

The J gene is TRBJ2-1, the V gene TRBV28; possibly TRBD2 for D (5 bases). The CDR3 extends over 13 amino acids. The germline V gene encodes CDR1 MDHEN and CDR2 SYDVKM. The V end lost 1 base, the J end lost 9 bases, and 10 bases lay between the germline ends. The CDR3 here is CASSLSRGSEQFF. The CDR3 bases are TGTGCCAGCAGTTTATCGAGAGGGAGTGAGCAGTTCTTC.

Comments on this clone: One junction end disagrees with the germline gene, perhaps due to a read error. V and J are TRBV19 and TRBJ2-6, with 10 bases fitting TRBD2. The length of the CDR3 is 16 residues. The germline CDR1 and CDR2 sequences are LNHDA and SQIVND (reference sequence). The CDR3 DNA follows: TGTGCCAGTAGGATAGCGGGAGGCTCTGGGGCCAACGTCCTGACTTTC. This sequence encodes CASRIAGGSGANVLTF.

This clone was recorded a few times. CDR3 sequence (DNA): TGTGCCAGCAGCCCGGGCCCGGGAGGCAATCAGCCCCAGCATTTT. It yields the protein CASSPGPGGNQPQHF. The gene calls are TRBV5-4 and TRBJ1-5; D remains ambiguous. Germline values: CDR1 SGHNT, CDR2 YYREEE (reference sequence). The CDR3 contains 15 residues. V was cut by 4 bases and J by 2 bases, with 13 bases left in between.

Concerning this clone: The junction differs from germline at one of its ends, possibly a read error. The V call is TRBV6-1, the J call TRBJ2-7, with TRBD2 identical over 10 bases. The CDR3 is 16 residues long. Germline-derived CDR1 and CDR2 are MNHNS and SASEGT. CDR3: CASSENVAGGSHEQYF. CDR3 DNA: TGTGCCAGCAGTGAAAATGTAGCGGGAGGCTCCCACGAGCAGTACTTC.

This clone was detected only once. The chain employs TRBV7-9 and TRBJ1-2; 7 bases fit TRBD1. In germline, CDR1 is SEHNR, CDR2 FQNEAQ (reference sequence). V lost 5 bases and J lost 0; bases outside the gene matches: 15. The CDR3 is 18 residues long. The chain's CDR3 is CASSPQGVGRGTNYGYTF. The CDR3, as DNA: TGTGCCAGCAGCCCTCAAGGAGTGGGCAGGGGGACTAACTATGGCTACACCTTC.

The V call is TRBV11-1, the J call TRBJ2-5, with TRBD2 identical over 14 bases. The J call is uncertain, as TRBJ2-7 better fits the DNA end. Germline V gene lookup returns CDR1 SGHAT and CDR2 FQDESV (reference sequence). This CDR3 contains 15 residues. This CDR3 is CASTTSGRAVDEQYF. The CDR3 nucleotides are TGTGCCAGCACGACTAGCGGGAGGGCCGTCGACGAGCAGTACTTC.

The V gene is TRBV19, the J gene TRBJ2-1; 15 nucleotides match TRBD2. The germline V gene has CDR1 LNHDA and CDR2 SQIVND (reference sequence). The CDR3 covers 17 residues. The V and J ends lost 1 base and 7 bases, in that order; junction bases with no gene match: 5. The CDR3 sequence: CASSIVEGLAGGNEQFF. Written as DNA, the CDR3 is TGTGCCAGTAGTATAGTTGAAGGACTAGCGGGAGGGAATGAGCAGTTCTTC.

The CDR3 DNA is TGTGCCAGCAGGCGACAGGCCGTGTCGAATGAAAAACTGTTTTTT. Protein: CASRRQAVSNEKLFF. The chain joins TRBV2 to TRBJ1-4, with D possibly being TRBD1 (6 bases). Germline V gene data show CDR1 as SNHLY and CDR2 as FYNNEI. Between the trimmed V and J ends, which lost 6 bases and 5 bases, there was a span of 16 bases. The CDR3 has 15 amino acids.

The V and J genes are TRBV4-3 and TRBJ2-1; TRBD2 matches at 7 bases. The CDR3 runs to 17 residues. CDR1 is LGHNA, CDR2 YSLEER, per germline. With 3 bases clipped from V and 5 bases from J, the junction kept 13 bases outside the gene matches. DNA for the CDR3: TGCGCCAGCAGCCACCAAGGTAGGGCTAGCGGAGACAATGAGCAGTTCTTC. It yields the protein CASSHQGRASGDNEQFF.

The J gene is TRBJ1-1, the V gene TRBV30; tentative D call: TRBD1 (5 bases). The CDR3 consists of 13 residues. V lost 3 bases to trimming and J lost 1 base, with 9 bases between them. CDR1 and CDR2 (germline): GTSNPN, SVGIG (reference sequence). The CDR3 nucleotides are TGTGCCTGGAGAGGGGAAGGGAACACTGAAGCTTTCTTT. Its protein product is CAWRGEGNTEAFF.

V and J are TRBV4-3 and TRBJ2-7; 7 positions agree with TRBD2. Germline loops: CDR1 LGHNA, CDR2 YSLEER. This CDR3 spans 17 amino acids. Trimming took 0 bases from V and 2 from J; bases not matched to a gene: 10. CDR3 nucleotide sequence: TGCGCCAGCAGCCAAGATGGCGGGAGCCCCACCCCCTACGAGCAGTACTTC. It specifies CASSQDGGSPTPYEQYF.

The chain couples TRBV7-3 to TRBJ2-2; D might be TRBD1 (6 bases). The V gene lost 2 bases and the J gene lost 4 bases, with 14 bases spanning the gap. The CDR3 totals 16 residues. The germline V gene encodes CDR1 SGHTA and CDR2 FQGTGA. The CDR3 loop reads CASSLSGTSRTGELFF. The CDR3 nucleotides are TGTGCCAGCAGCTTATCCGGGACAAGTCGCACCGGGGAGCTGTTTTTT.

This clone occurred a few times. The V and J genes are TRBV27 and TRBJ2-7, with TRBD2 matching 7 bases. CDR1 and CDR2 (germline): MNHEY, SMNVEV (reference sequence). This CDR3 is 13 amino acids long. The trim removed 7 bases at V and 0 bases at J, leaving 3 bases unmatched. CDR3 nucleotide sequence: TGTGCCAGCAAGGGCGGGGGCTCCTACGAGCAGTACTTC. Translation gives CASKGGGSYEQYF.

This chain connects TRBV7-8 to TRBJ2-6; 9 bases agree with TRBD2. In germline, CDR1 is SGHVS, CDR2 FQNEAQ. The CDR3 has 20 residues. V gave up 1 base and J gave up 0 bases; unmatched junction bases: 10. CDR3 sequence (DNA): TGTGCCAGCAGCTTAGGGGTAGCGGGAGCCTGGGTCTCTGGGGCCAACGTCCTGACTTTC. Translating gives CASSLGVAGAWVSGANVLTF.

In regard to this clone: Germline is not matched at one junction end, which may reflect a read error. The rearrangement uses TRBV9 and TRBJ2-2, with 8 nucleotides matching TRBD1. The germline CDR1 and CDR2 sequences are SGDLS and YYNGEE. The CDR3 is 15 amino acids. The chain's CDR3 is CAGSSGGLNTGELFF. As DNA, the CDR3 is TGTGCCGGCAGTTCAGGGGGCCTGAACACCGGGGAGCTGTTTTTT.